This T cell receptor beta chain emerged from a study of blood T cell repertoires in COVID-19. Study details: The cDNA or gDNA used as material had been derived from T cells, B-cell-depleted T cells, or PBMCs.

In germline, CDR1 is SGHAT, CDR2 FQNNGV. The CDR3 is 14 residues long. Trimming shortened V by 1 base and J by 6 bases, and 12 bases separated the two germline ends. The data were produced by immunoSEQ multiplex PCR, yet TCRdb's version contains in-frame clones alone and is incomplete. The sample includes fewer than 50,000 clones, around 83% of them seen just once. This receptor was obtained from a woman aged 80 or over with active or convalescent COVID-19. The sample taken for sequencing was peripheral blood. The V gene is TRBV11-2, the J gene TRBJ1-1, with no clear D. The chain's CDR3 is CASSLAAGSSEAFF. CDR3 coding DNA: TGTGCCAGCAGCTTAGCTGCGGGGAGTTCTGAAGCTTTCTTT.